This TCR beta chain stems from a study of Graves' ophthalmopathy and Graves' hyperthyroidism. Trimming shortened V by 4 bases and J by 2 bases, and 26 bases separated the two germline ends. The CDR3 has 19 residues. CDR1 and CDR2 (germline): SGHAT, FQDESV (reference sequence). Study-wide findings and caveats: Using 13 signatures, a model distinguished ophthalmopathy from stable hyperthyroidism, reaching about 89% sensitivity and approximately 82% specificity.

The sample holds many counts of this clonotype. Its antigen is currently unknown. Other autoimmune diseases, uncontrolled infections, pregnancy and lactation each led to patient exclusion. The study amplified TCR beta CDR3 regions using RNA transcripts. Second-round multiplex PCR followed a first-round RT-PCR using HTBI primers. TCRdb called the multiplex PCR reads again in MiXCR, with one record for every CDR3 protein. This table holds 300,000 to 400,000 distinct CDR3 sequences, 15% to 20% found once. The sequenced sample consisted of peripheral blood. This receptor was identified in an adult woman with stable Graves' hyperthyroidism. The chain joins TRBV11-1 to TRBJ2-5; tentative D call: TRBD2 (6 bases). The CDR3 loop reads CASSSPPPRLVPTQETQYF. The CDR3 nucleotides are TGTGCCAGCAGCTCCCCGCCCCCCCGACTAGTCCCTACACAAGAGACCCAGTACTTC.